This record looks at one TCR beta chain sequence and its context. This clonotype was detected ten times or more. Its antigen target is currently unknown. Base qualities are missing; no much larger clone stands one base away. This sample was included in a study of T-cell reconstitution after alpha-beta-depleted transplantation in children (dated by TCRdb to the mid-2010s). For the study in its entirety: T-cell immune reconstitution after TCRalphabeta/CD19-depleted allogeneic hematopoietic cell transplantation in children was quantitatively tracked in the study by means of TCR repertoire profiling.

The library was prepared using PCR. The instrument given in TCRdb is Illumina HiSeq 2500. Molecular barcoding was employed in the preparation of TCR libraries, with unique molecular identifiers being used to normalize TCRbeta repertoire quantification. TCRdb reanalyzed the raw reads on its own, using fastp at Q25 for trimming and MiXCR for clone calling, and kept in-frame beta chains. When rows share a CDR3 protein, they turn into one entry using the most common DNA and genes. The sample table lists some 600,000 distinct CDR3 sequences, approximately 16% of them with a count of one. The biggest ten clones account for about 1.1% of the sample. CDR3 length: 13 amino acids, cysteine to phenylalanine. Kept here is only the CDR3 DNA, which spans 39 bases and is read in frame from base 1. Trimming costs V 4 bases and J 11 bases, and their ends lie 20 bases apart. CDR1 and CDR2, looked up from the germline V gene (reference sequence), are DFQATT and SNEGSKA.

Sequences were derived from PBMCs from the stem cell graft donor, sampled from the stem cell graft. This TCR was sampled from a human donor who donated a stem cell graft to a child with acute myeloid leukemia. This chain is built from TRBV20-1 and TRBJ1-1; a tentative D call is TRBD1 (5 bases match). CDR3 protein: CSAIGGLGFGAFF. Here is the DNA: TGCAGTGCTATTGGGGGACTGGGGTTTGGGGCTTTCTTT.